This T cell receptor (beta chain) was identified during a study of identical twins (dated by TCRdb to about 2016). About the study as a whole: To test whether fetal clonotypes persist, the study used deep sequencing on TCR alpha and beta repertoires from monozygotic twins, unrelated adults of various ages, and cord blood. To rule out contamination, the twin experiments were replicated at different times with different library preparation protocols. Broader findings and caveats from the paper: Zero-insertion analyses could be partly confounded by invariant T cells such as MAIT and iNKT, though diverse VJ usage argued against such confounding for most clonotypes. Abundant cord blood beta clonotypes carried fewer insertions; young adult naive repertoires showed a weaker similar trend, while memory repertoires showed none. In monozygotic twins, recombination models systematically underestimated out-of-frame TCR alpha sharing, but the models matched the sharing seen between unrelated individuals. A weaker excess of twin sharing was found in beta out-of-frame sequences because the signal-to-noise ratio was lowered by fewer shared sequences. Compared with coincidental sharing between unrelated individuals, out-of-frame TCR alpha sequences shared between twins showed an excess of sequences with low generation probability. Because the same donors could not be followed over many years, the conclusions relied on cross-sectional statistical analysis.

CDR3 length: 17 amino acids, cysteine to phenylalanine. Kept here is only the CDR3 DNA, which spans 51 bases and is read in frame from base 1. CDR1 LNHNV and CDR2 YYDKDF are derived from the germline V gene (reference sequence). Cut back by 1 base and 3 bases, the V and J ends lie 18 bases apart. Every donor was a healthy Caucasian. The twin cohort consisted of three pairs of female monozygotic twins, all aged about 18 to 29 years. RNA for TCR libraries was isolated from peripheral blood mononuclear cells. Concerning this clonotype itself: Its recognized antigen is unknown. No much larger clone exists at a distance of one base, and base qualities are not known.

Libraries were prepared through 5' RACE. Reads for this sample came from an Illumina HiSeq 2000. Template switching added a universal primer binding site, and the final cDNA carried a unique molecular identifier that allowed TCR cDNA molecules to be counted accurately. Specific primers in the conserved constant-segment region were used to synthesize first-strand cDNA for TCR alpha and beta chains. To control for contamination, every cDNA library carried two barcodes: a SMART-Mk sample barcode plus Illumina barcodes. TruSeq adapter sequences and Illumina sample barcodes were added in two successive PCR steps. Sequencing of the TCR alpha and beta cDNA libraries was done on the Illumina HiSeq platform using custom primers. The study's processing was this. Raw reads were processed with MiGEC to extract unique molecular identifiers, and MiXCR was used to determine CDR3 positions. Recombination models were inferred per individual with the repgenHMM and IGoR tools using an EM algorithm. Shared clonotypes were analyzed with the tcR package in R, and sharing was normalized by the product of cloneset sizes. To study raw recombination free of thymic and clonal selection effects, out-of-frame nonproductive sequences were analyzed. TCRdb itself trimmed the public reads at Q25 with fastp, ran MiXCR and retained productive beta chains. CDR3 protein duplicates are merged, each entry listing the most common genes and DNA. TCRdb's processing, not the authors', yielded these V and J calls. In this sample the table shows around 960,000 distinct CDR3 sequences, 9% to 15% of which occur a single time. Around 1.6% of the sample comes from the top ten.

These data were also reused for a study on yellow fever vaccine responses in identical twins. As described in the second report: According to the authors, in identical twins the way T cells responded to vaccination appeared partly convergent and partly personalized. In the study, vaccine-responding T cell clones were precisely tracked in identical twins.

The receptor was isolated from a woman younger than 30 in good health. The sequence is built from TRBV15 and TRBJ1-2, with TRBD1 as a weak D call on 5 bases. Material: PBMCs. In nucleotide form, the sequence is TGTGCCACCAGCAGAGGATGGGTTTGGACAATTGACTATGGCTACACCTTC. Its coded protein is CATSRGWVWTIDYGYTF.